This T cell receptor beta chain derives from a study of T cell changes during pregnancy in multiple sclerosis. TCRdb's copy holds only in-frame clones and misses some; the assay was immunoSEQ multiplex PCR. The sample yields about 61,000 clones, 90% seen once. This CDR3 has 12 residues. Germline assignment: CDR1 MDHEN and CDR2 SYDVKM. The ends were cut back, 5 bases at V and 0 bases at J, with 5 bases in the middle. This material consisted of peripheral blood, taken in the first trimester of pregnancy. The chain recombines TRBV28 with TRBJ2-7; no reliable D call. This receptor was taken from a female donor in good health, enrolled as a control in a pregnancy study. The CDR3 DNA follows: TGTGCCAGCAGTCTGAGCTCCTACGAGCAGTACTTC. It is translated as CASSLSSYEQYF.